This T cell receptor beta chain derives from a study of cytomegalovirus exposure and HLA in healthy donors. All donors participated as healthy donors of bone marrow. It was with 60 Vbeta and 13 Jbeta primers that the PCR ran. The method was immunoSEQ multiplex PCR; TCRdb's version includes in-frame clones alone and lacks a portion of them. Found here are roughly 190,000 clones, roughly four fifths of them singletons; the top ten hold about 3.1%. About this clone itself: Its antigen is unknown.

Broader study findings: A later analysis showed TCR association rates differing by HLA locus, peaking at DRB1 and lowest at HLA-C. A later analysis reported that several of the most significant clusters appeared to be linked to common viral pathogens, among them Epstein-Barr virus. Most likely, a cluster of highly shared sequence variants arose as a sequencing artifact.

Sequenced: PBMCs. This sequence was found in a woman in her twenties or thirties in good health and CMV-seropositive.

In DNA form, the CDR3 reads TGCAGCGCCGGACAGGGGGCGAGGGCAGATACGCAGTATTTT. It codes for CSAGQGARADTQYF. The J gene is TRBJ2-3, the V gene TRBV29-1, with 11 bases that match TRBD1. CDR3 size: 14 residues. Trimming removed 7 bases from V and 4 bases from J; junction bases left unmatched: 7. Germline lookup yields CDR1 SQVTM and CDR2 ANQGSEA.